Shown below are 18 T cell receptor beta chains from a single sample sequenced in a study of shared clonotypes between healthy human individuals. Profiling relied on immunoSEQ multiplex PCR, and the TCRdb table lists in-frame clones only, not all of them. The sample has approximately 2,200,000 clones; 85% to 95% are singletons. Positive CCR7 selection of CD45RO-negative cells yielded the naive CD8 cells, and terminally differentiated effector memory CD45RA+ cells were excluded. Sequencing was performed on naive CD8+ T cells from PBMCs. The receptor set was obtained from a man aged 18 to 35 in good health. Some clones in this sample may be carry-over from other donors' samples.

The V call is TRBV9, the J call TRBJ2-2, with TRBD2 as a possible D gene (5 bases). The length of the CDR3 is 15 residues. Germline lookup yields CDR1 SGDLS and CDR2 YYNGEE. V dropped 0 bases and J dropped 4 bases, with 10 bases sitting between them. DNA of the CDR3: TGTGCCAGCAGCGTAGGGGAGTGGGGCACCGGGGAGCTGTTTTTT. Its protein is CASSVGEWGTGELFF.

This chain joins TRBV27 and TRBJ2-2; possible D gene TRBD2, 6 bases. The germline gives CDR1 MNHEY, CDR2 SMNVEV (reference sequence). CDR3 size: 15 residues. V was cut by 6 bases and J by 7 bases, with 18 bases left in between. The CDR3 bases are TGTGCCAGCAGCGGAGTATCGGGAGTTGTCGGGGAGCTGTTTTTT. This codes for CASSGVSGVVGELFF.

V usage is TRBV5-6 and J usage is TRBJ2-7; D may be TRBD1 (6 bases). V lost 1 base and J lost 3, with 23 bases in between. Germline V gene sequence: CDR1 SGHDT, CDR2 YYEEEE. The CDR3 is 18 amino acids. This CDR3 reads CASSLRVYPDSTFYEQYF. As DNA, the CDR3 is TGTGCCAGCAGCTTGAGGGTTTATCCGGACAGTACCTTCTACGAGCAGTACTTC.

This chain connects TRBV29-1 to TRBJ2-7; possible D gene TRBD2, 6 bases. The CDR3 sequence is 15 residues long. The V gene lost 1 base and the J gene lost 7 bases, with 20 bases spanning the gap. Germline V gene sequence: CDR1 SQVTM, CDR2 ANQGSEA. In nucleotides, the CDR3 is TGCAGCGTTGAAGTGGTGGAGCAAGCGGGTGAGGAGCAGTACTTC. It specifies CSVEVVEQAGEEQYF.

This clone was counted once. The V and J genes are TRBV9 and TRBJ2-1; a weak D match, TRBD2 (5 bases). Germline CDR1 reads SGDLS; CDR2 reads YYNGEE. CDR3 length: 15 residues. Trimming shortened V by 4 bases and J by 5 bases, and 16 bases separated the two germline ends. CDR3 nucleotides: TGTGCCAGCAGCCCTCCCTTAGGGAGAAACAATGAGCAGTTCTTC. Amino acids: CASSPPLGRNNEQFF.

This clone appeared a single time. This CDR3 is CASSNLYEQYF. The DNA of the CDR3 is TGTGCCAGTAGTAACCTATACGAGCAGTACTTC. This chain connects TRBV19 to TRBJ2-7; D gene unclear. Germline V lookup: CDR1 LNHDA, CDR2 SQIVND (reference sequence). V lost 4 bases and J 4 bases, leaving 5 bases between the germline ends. This CDR3 has 11 residues.

This clone was seen only once. The chain carries TRBV14 and TRBJ1-1; D not certain. Germline CDR1 is SGHDN and CDR2 is FVKESK. The CDR3 length is 17 residues. Trimming took 0 bases from V and 4 from J, leaving 18 bases between them. The CDR3 nucleotides read TGTGCCAGCAGCCAAGATCGTACAGCTTACGGATTCACTGAAGCTTTCTTT. Translation: CASSQDRTAYGFTEAFF.

In its sample, this clone was seen once. The V and J genes are TRBV28 and TRBJ2-1, with 7 bases fitting TRBD2. The germline CDR1 and CDR2 sequences are MDHEN and SYDVKM. The CDR3 has 14 residues. Losses at the gene ends were 7 bases for V and 8 bases for J; bases not matched to a gene: 11. The DNA for the CDR3 is TGTGCCAGCACCCTAGGGAGGGCCTGGGATGAGCAGTTCTTC. Its protein product is CASTLGRAWDEQFF.

V and J are TRBV29-1 and TRBJ2-1; 7 bases are shared with TRBD2. The V segment lost 0 bases and the J segment 8 bases; nucleotides outside the gene matches: 13. This CDR3 spans 16 amino acids. CDR1 is SQVTM and CDR2 is ANQGSEA in the germline V gene. CDR3 amino acids: CSVEDRPSGHRDEQFF. The CDR3 DNA reads TGCAGCGTTGAAGATCGCCCTAGCGGCCACCGAGATGAGCAGTTCTTC.

The gene calls are TRBV6-5 and TRBJ2-2; no clear D gene. Germline-derived CDR1 and CDR2 are MNHEY and SVGAGI. This CDR3 spans 13 amino acids. The germline V and J ends were trimmed by 5 bases and 7 bases, with 11 bases remaining between them. This CDR3 reads CASSHSIDGELFF. The CDR3 coding sequence is TGTGCCAGCAGTCATTCAATCGACGGGGAGCTGTTTTTT.

The chain employs TRBV21-1 and TRBJ1-4; the table's D call of TRBD1 was not tested on the DNA. TRBV21-1 corresponds to a pseudogene. The CDR3 length is 13 residues. The chain's CDR3 is CASSNRVNEKLFF. DNA for the CDR3: TGTGCCAGCAGTAACAGGGTGAATGAAAAACTGTTTTTT.

This clone appeared once. The chain joins TRBV9 to TRBJ1-2; TRBD1 agrees at 7 bases. V shed 4 bases, J shed 5 bases, and the junction held 17 bases outside the gene matches. The CDR3 has 17 amino acids. Germline V CDR1 and CDR2: SGDLS, YYNGEE. The CDR3 DNA reads as TGTGCCAGCAGCCCCACCGACAGGGTTATATTTAGGTATGGCTACACCTTC. It is translated as CASSPTDRVIFRYGYTF. The whole variable domain, remainder taken from reference TRBV9 and TRBJ1-2, is DSGVTQTPKHLITATGQRVTLRCSPRSGDLSVYWYQQSLDQGLQFLIQYYNGEERAKGNILERFSAQQFPDLHSELNLSSLELGDSALYFCASSPTDRVIFRYGYTFGSGTRLTVV.

As concerns this clone: In the same sample, other DNA sequences code for this CDR3. V usage is TRBV14 and J usage is TRBJ2-7; 10 positions match TRBD1. CDR1 is SGHDN and CDR2 is FVKESK in the germline V gene. This CDR3 comprises 14 residues. Trimming removed 4 bases from V and 4 bases from J; junction bases left unmatched: 4. The CDR3 region is CASSRDRGPYEQYF. The CDR3, as DNA: TGTGCCAGCAGCCGGGACAGGGGTCCGTACGAGCAGTACTTC.

V gene TRBV6-5 combines with J gene TRBJ2-5; TRBD2 agrees at 11 bases. V trimming: 6 bases; J trimming: 2 bases; junction bases outside the gene matches: 5. Germline values: CDR1 MNHEY, CDR2 SVGAGI. The CDR3 length is 15 residues. The CDR3 DNA sequence: TGTGCCAGCAGATCTAGCGGGAGGCGGCAAGAGACCCAGTACTTC. It specifies CASRSSGRRQETQYF.

The V gene is TRBV11-2, the J gene TRBJ2-5; possibly TRBD1 for D (5 bases). The CDR3 runs 16 residues. Trimming took off 4 bases at V and 7 bases at J, with 22 bases between the two ends. Germline-derived CDR1 and CDR2 are SGHAT and FQNNGV. DNA of the CDR3: TGTGCCAGCAGCTCCAGAACAGGTCGGCACAGTGTGACCCAGTACTTC. Translated, it gives CASSSRTGRHSVTQYF.

CDR3 region: CASSQPGSGVSPIYQETQYF. Written as DNA, the CDR3 is TGTGCCAGCTCGCAACCCGGTTCTGGGGTTTCCCCCATTTACCAAGAGACCCAGTACTTC. J is TRBJ2-5 and V is TRBV18; no firm D call. Germline V gene data show CDR1 as KGHSH and CDR2 as LQKENI. The V end was cut by 6 bases, the J end by 0 bases, with 29 bases between. This CDR3 spans 20 amino acids.

The chain carries TRBV6-5 and TRBJ2-1; 8 bases are shared with TRBD1. The germline CDR1 and CDR2 sequences are MNHEY and SVGAGI. The CDR3 runs to 16 residues. J was trimmed by 4 bases and V by 0 bases; bases with no gene match: 5. The CDR3 sequence: CASSYSWTGPYNEQFF. CDR3 coding DNA: TGTGCCAGCAGTTACTCCTGGACAGGGCCATACAATGAGCAGTTCTTC.

The J gene is TRBJ2-1, the V gene TRBV6-1; no firm D call. The CDR3 loop spans 15 amino acids. Trimming took 0 bases from V and 5 from J, leaving 11 bases between them. The germline gives CDR1 MNHNS, CDR2 SASEGT. DNA for the CDR3: TGTGCCAGCAGTGAAGCCCTCCGCTCGCACAATGAGCAGTTCTTC. This encodes CASSEALRSHNEQFF.